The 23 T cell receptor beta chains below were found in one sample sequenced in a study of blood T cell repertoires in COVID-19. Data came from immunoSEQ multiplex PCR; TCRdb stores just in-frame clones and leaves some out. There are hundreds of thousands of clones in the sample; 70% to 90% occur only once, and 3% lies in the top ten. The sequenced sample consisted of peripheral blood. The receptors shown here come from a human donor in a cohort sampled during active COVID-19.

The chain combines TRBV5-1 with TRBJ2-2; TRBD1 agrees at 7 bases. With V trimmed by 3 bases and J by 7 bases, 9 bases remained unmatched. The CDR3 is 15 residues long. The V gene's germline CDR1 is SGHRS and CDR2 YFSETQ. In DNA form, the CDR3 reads TGCGCCAGCAGCTGGCCGGGACAGCCCAGCGGGGAGCTGTTTTTT. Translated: CASSWPGQPSGELFF.

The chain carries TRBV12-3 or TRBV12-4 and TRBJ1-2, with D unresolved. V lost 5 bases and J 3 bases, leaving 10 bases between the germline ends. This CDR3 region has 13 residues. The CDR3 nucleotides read TGTGCCAGCAGTCCCGGGTCTCACTATGGCTACACCTTC. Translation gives CASSPGSHYGYTF.

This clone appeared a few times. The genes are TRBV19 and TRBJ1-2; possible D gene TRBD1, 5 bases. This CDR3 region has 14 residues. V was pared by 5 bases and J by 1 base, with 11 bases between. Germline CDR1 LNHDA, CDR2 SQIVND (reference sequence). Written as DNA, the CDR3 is TGTGCCAGTAGTCCCCGGGGGGTTAACTATGGCTACACCTTC. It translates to CASSPRGVNYGYTF.

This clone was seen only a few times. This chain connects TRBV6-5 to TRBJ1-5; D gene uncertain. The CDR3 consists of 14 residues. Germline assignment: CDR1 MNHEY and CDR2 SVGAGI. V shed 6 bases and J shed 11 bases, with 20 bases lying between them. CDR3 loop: CASRLGLPGRSQHF. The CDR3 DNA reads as TGTGCCAGCAGGTTGGGTCTTCCCGGGAGGTCCCAGCATTTT.

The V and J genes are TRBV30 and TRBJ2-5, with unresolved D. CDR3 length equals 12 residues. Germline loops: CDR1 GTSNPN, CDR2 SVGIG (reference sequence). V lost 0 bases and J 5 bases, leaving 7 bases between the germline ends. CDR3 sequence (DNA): TGTGCCTGGAGTGTTGCGTGGGAGACCCAGTACTTC. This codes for CAWSVAWETQYF.

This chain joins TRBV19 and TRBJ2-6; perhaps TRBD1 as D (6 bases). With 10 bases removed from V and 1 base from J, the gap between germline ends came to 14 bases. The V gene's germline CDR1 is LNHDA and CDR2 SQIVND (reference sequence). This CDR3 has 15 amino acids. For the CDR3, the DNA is TGTGCCACCGCTTCACAGGGTTCTGGGGCCAACGTCCTGACTTTC. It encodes CATASQGSGANVLTF.

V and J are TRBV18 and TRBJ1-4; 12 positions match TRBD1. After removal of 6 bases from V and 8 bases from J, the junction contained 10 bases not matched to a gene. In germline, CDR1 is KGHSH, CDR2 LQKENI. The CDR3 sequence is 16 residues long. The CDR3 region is CASSPTAGTGGEKLFF. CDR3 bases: TGTGCCAGCTCCCCTACAGCTGGGACAGGGGGCGAAAAACTGTTTTTT.

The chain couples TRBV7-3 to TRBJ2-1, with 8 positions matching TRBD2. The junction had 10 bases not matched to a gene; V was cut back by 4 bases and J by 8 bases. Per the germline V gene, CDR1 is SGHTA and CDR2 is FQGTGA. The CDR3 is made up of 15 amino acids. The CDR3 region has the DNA TGTGCCAGCAGCTGGAGCGGGAGCTTCGGGGATGAGCAGTTCTTC. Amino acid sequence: CASSWSGSFGDEQFF.

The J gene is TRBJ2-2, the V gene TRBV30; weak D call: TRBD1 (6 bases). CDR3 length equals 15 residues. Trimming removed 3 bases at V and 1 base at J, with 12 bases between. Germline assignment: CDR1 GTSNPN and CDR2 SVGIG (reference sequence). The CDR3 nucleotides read TGTGCCTGGAGACTTAAGGGGGTGAACACCGGGGAGCTGTTTTTT. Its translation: CAWRLKGVNTGELFF.

The CDR3: CASSRDYWNTGELFF. In nucleotides, the CDR3 is TGCGCCAGCAGCCGGGACTACTGGAACACCGGGGAGCTGTTTTTT. The J gene is TRBJ2-2, the V gene TRBV5-1, with 7 bases fitting TRBD2. Looked up from germline, CDR1 is SGHRS and CDR2 is YFSETQ. With 4 bases clipped from V and 1 base from J, the junction kept 4 bases outside the gene matches. The CDR3 is made up of 15 amino acids.

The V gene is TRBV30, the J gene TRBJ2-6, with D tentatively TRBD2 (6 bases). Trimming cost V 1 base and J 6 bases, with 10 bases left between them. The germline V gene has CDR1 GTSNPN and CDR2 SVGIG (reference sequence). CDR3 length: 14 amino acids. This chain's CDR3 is CAWSGGAEANVLTF. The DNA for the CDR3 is TGTGCCTGGAGTGGCGGGGCTGAGGCCAACGTCCTGACTTTC.

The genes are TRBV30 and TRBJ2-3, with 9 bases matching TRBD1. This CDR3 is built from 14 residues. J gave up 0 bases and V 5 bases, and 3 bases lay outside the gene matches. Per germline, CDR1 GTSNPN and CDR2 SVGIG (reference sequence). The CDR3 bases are TGTGCCTGGCGGACAGGGGCTAGCACAGATACGCAGTATTTT. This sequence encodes CAWRTGASTDTQYF. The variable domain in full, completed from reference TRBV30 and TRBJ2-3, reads SQTIHQWPATLVQPVGSPLSLECTVEGTSNPNLYWYRQAAGRGLQLLFYSVGIGQISSEVPQNLSASRPQDRQFILSSKKLLLSDSGFYLCAWRTGASTDTQYFGPGTRLTVL.

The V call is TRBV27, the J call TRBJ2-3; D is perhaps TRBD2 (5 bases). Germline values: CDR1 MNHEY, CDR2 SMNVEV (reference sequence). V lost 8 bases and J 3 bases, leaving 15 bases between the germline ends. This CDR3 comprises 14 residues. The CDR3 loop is CASRPPRTTDTQYF. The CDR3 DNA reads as TGTGCCAGCCGCCCTCCGCGGACTACAGATACGCAGTATTTT.

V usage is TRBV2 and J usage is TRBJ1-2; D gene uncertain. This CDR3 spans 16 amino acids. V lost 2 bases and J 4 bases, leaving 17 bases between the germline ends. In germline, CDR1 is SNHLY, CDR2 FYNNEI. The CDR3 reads CASSEPWAVLLYGYTF. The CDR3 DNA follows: TGTGCCAGCAGTGAACCTTGGGCCGTCCTACTCTATGGCTACACCTTC.

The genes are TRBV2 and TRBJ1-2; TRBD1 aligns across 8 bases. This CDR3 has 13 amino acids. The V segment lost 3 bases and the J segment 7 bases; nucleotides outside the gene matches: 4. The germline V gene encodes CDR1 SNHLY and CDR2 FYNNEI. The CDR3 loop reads CASSDRGLVGYTF. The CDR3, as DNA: TGTGCCAGCAGTGACAGGGGGCTTGTTGGCTACACCTTC.

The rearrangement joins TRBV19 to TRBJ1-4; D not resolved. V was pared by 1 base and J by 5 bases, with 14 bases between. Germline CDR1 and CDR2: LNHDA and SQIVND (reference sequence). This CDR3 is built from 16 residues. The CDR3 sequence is CASSIGGGQTNEKLFF. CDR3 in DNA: TGTGCCAGTAGTATAGGAGGCGGGCAGACGAATGAAAAACTGTTTTTT. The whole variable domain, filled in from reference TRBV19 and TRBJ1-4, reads DGGITQSPKYLFRKEGQNVTLSCEQNLNHDAMYWYRQDPGQGLRLIYYSQIVNDFQKGDIAEGYSVSREKKESFPLTVTSAQKNPTAFYLCASSIGGGQTNEKLFFGSGTQLSVL.

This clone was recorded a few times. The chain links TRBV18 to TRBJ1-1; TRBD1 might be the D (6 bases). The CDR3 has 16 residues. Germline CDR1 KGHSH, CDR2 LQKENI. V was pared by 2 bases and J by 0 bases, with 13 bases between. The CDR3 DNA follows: TGTGCCAGCTCACCAGGAGGGGGGGGTATGAACACTGAAGCTTTCTTT. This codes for CASSPGGGGMNTEAFF.

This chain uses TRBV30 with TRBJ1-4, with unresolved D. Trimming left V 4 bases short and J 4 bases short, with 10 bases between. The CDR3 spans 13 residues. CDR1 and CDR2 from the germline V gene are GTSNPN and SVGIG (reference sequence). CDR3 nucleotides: TGTGCCTGGAACCGAGGCCTTAATGAAAAACTGTTTTTT. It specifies CAWNRGLNEKLFF.

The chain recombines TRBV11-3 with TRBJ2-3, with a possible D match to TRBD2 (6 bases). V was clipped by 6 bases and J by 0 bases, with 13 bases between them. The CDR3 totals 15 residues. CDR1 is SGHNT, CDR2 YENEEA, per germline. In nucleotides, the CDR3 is TGTGCCAGCAGTATCGGGACTTCTAGCACAGATACGCAGTATTTT. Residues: CASSIGTSSTDTQYF.

The CDR3 loop is CASSLPGLRGPGELFF. The CDR3 DNA sequence: TGTGCCAGCAGCTTGCCGGGACTGAGGGGCCCCGGGGAGCTGTTTTTT. The V gene is TRBV7-9, the J gene TRBJ2-2, with D maybe TRBD2 (6 bases). The V end lost 3 bases, the J end lost 6 bases, and 17 bases lay between the germline ends. The CDR3 contains 16 residues. Germline V gives CDR1 SEHNR, CDR2 FQNEAQ (reference sequence).

The chain's CDR3 is CASSLAALGQATDTQYF. The DNA of the CDR3 is TGCGCCAGCAGCTTGGCAGCTCTAGGACAGGCTACAGATACGCAGTATTTT. The genes are TRBV5-1 and TRBJ2-3; TRBD1 aligns across 7 bases. The germline V gene encodes CDR1 SGHRS and CDR2 YFSETQ. Losses at the gene ends were 0 bases for V and 3 bases for J; bases not matched to a gene: 10. The CDR3 loop spans 17 amino acids.

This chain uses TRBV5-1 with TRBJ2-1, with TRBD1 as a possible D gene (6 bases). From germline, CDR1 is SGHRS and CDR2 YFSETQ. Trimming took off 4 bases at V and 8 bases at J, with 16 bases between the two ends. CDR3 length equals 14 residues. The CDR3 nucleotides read TGCGCCAGCAGCCCTACCAGGGGTTCGGATGAGCAGTTCTTC. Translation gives CASSPTRGSDEQFF.

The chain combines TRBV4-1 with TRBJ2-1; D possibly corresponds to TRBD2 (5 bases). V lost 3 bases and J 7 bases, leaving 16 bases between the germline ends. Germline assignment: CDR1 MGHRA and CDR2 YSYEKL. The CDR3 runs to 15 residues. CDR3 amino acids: CASSHGYWERNEQFF. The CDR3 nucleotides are TGCGCCAGCAGCCATGGGTACTGGGAGAGGAATGAGCAGTTCTTC.